This T cell receptor beta chain is from a study of metastatic and nonmetastatic thyroid tumors (TCRdb year 2020). For context, the study as a whole: Repertoires were compared across peripheral blood and tumor or nodule tissue samples from malignant and benign thyroid patients.

Its CDR3 holds 15 amino acids, cysteine through phenylalanine. The entry retains the CDR3 DNA only, 45 bases that are in frame from base 1. V loses 0 bases, J loses 7 bases, and the germline ends lie 13 bases apart. According to the germline V gene, CDR1 reads LGHNA and CDR2 reads YSLEER. General study outcomes and caveats: TCR beta diversity was reported as significantly higher in malignant tumors than in benign nodules, in both blood and tumor samples.

This clone was observed many times. The clone's antigen remains unknown. No quality values exist for individual bases; no much larger clone is one base distant. No patient had received any treatment before thyroid surgery. Patient clinical samples collected from 2012 to 2018 were retrospectively analysed using T-cell receptor beta sequencing. Library preparation was by PCR. Sequencing relied on an Illumina HiSeq 4000. The TCR beta-chain CDR3 region of each patient was profiled by high-throughput sequencing. Processing in the source paper ran as follows. A classifier to discriminate distant-metastatic papillary thyroid cancer patients was built from CDR3 differences across clinicopathological groups. Repertoire diversity was assessed with the Shannon index, and tumor-blood repertoire similarity with the Morisita-Horn index. The raw public reads went through TCRdb reprocessing: fastp at Q25, MiXCR clone calling, in-frame beta chains kept. The V and J calls and clone size are TCRdb's, not the authors'. The sample profile shows some 33,000 clones; 14% to 15% of them were found once. The top ten clones comprise under 20% of the sample.

Sequences were obtained from blood. The clonotype was recovered from a male donor with papillary thyroid cancer or a benign thyroid nodule (not recorded which). Some clones in this sample may be carry-over from other donors' samples. The chain is encoded by TRBV4-3 joined to TRBJ1-5; perhaps TRBD1 is the D gene, with 5 bases matching. The CDR3 region has the sequence CASSQDSQGEQPQHF. The nucleotide sequence reads TGCGCCAGCAGCCAAGACTCCCAGGGTGAACAGCCCCAGCATTTT.